A selection of T cell receptor beta chains follows, all from one sample in a study of blood T cell repertoires in COVID-19. The method was immunoSEQ multiplex PCR; TCRdb's version includes in-frame clones alone and lacks a portion of them. Of more than 200,000 clones listed, about 81% are singletons. The sample consisted of peripheral blood. The source of these receptors is a woman aged 80 or over with COVID-19, enrolled during active disease. Both conserved end residues are part of each CDR3. D genes are given only for firm matches. A row's size may be missing; if present it is once, few, many or a size class.

D	size	V	J	DNA	CDR3
TRBD1	-	TRBV6-5	TRBJ1-2	TGTGCCAGCAAGGGGACAGGACCCTATGGCTACACCTTC	CASKGTGPYGYTF
TRBD1	-	TRBV18	TRBJ2-1	TGTGCCAGCTCATCTAGGACAGGAGTGTTCTTC	CASSSRTGVFF
-	-	TRBV6-5	TRBJ1-5	TGTGCCAGCAGCCCCCGGGGGGGTGGAAATCAGCCCCAGCATTTT	CASSPRGGGNQPQHF
-	-	TRBV5-1	TRBJ1-1	TGCGCCAGCAGCTTCACCGACAGAATGGGCACTGAAGCTTTCTTT	CASSFTDRMGTEAFF
TRBD2	once	TRBV29-1	TRBJ2-1	TGCAGCGTCGGGGGGACTAGCGGGAGGGCCGTCGATGAGCAGTTCTTC	CSVGGTSGRAVDEQFF
TRBD1	-	TRBV6-5	TRBJ1-2	TGTGCCAGCAGTAGACAGGGGGTGAATGGCTACACCTTC	CASSRQGVNGYTF
TRBD1	-	TRBV5-1	TRBJ2-6	TGCGCCAGCAGTTATACAGGGGCAGGGGCCAACGTCCTGACTTTC	CASSYTGAGANVLTF
TRBD1	-	TRBV6-5	TRBJ1-2	TGTGCCAGCAGTTTCCGACAGGGGGCGGATGGCTACACCTTC	CASSFRQGADGYTF
TRBD1	-	TRBV2	TRBJ2-1	TGTGCCAGCCTTGGGGGACAGTATACCCAAAGGGTCTCGGATGAGCAGTTCTTC	CASLGGQYTQRVSDEQFF
-	-	TRBV3-1/TRBV3-2	TRBJ1-1	TGTGCCAGCAGCCAATTGCGGGGAGAAGCTTTCTTT	CASSQLRGEAFF
-	-	TRBV20-1	TRBJ2-1	TGCAGTGCTAGTGATCTTCGTGGGCAGAATGAGCAGTTCTTC	CSASDLRGQNEQFF
-	-	TRBV6-5	TRBJ1-1	TGTGCCAGCAGACTAGGGCAGTTGAACACTGAAGCTTTCTTT	CASRLGQLNTEAFF
-	few	TRBV19	TRBJ1-4	TGTGCCAGCTCCCTCGAAAACCGCCAGAATGAAAAACTGTTTTTT	CASSLENRQNEKLFF
-	-	TRBV3-1/TRBV3-2	TRBJ1-2	TGTGCCAGCAGCCAAGGTTCTCGGGGCTACACCTTC	CASSQGSRGYTF
TRBD1	-	TRBV3-1/TRBV3-2	TRBJ1-3	TGTGCCAGCAGCCGCTCAGGGGGCGCTGGAAACACCATATATTTT	CASSRSGGAGNTIYF
-	-	TRBV24-1	TRBJ2-2	TGTGCCACCAGTGATCTTGACCGAGCGGGGCTGTTTTTT	CATSDLDRAGLFF
-	-	TRBV18	TRBJ2-7	TGTGCCAGCTCACCAATTCCTTACGAGCAGTACTTC	CASSPIPYEQYF
-	-	TRBV13	TRBJ1-1	TGTGCCAGCACCACCCGGGGAGACACTGAAGCTTTCTTT	CASTTRGDTEAFF
-	-	TRBV7-9	TRBJ1-1	TGTGCCAGCAGCTTTGGAGAGAACACTGAAGCTTTCTTT	CASSFGENTEAFF
-	-	TRBV7-2	TRBJ1-2	TGTGCCAGCAGCTTCCCAGGGGTTGGTGGCTACACCTTC	CASSFPGVGGYTF
-	-	TRBV15	TRBJ2-1	TGTGCCACCAGCGGATCTCTAGGTTCGCACAATGAGCAGTTCTTC	CATSGSLGSHNEQFF
-	-	TRBV6-2/TRBV6-3	TRBJ1-1	TGTGCCAGCAGCCACACCCCGGGACATTGGATGAACACTGAAGCTTTCTTT	CASSHTPGHWMNTEAFF
-	-	TRBV3-1/TRBV3-2	TRBJ1-2	TGTGCCAGCAGCCAGGCCTCTGGCTACACCTTC	CASSQASGYTF
-	-	TRBV12-3/TRBV12-4	TRBJ1-2	TGTGCCAGCAGGCGGAACCTTAACTATGGCTACACCTTC	CASRRNLNYGYTF
-	-	TRBV5-6	TRBJ1-5	TGTGCCAGCAGCTTGGCAGGAAGCCCCCAGCATTTT	CASSLAGSPQHF
-	-	TRBV4-1	TRBJ1-1	TGCGCCAGCAGCCAAGGCCCAGAGGCCCGGCTGAACACTGAAGCTTTCTTT	CASSQGPEARLNTEAFF
TRBD1	-	TRBV11-1	TRBJ2-2	TGTGCCAGCAGCATGCCCGGGACAGTGCACACCGGGGAGCTGTTTTTT	CASSMPGTVHTGELFF
TRBD2	-	TRBV5-1	TRBJ2-7	TGCGCCAGCAGCTCTGGCGGGACTAGCAGATCCTACGAGCAGTACTTC	CASSSGGTSRSYEQYF